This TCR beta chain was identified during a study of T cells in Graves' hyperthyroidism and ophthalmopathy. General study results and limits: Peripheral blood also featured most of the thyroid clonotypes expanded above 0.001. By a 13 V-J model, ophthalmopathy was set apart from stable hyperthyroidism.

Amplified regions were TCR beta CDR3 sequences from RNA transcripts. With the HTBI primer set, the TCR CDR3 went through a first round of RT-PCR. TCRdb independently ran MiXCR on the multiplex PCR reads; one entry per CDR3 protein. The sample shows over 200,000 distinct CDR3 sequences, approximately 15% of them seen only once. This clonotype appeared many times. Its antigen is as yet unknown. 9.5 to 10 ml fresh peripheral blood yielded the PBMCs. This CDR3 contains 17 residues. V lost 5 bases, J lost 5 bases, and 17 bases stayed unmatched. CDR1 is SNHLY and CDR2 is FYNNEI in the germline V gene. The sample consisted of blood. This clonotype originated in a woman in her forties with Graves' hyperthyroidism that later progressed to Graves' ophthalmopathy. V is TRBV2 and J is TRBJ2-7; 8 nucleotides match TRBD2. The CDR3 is CASSQDTPGLVSHEQYF. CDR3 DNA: TGTGCCAGCAGTCAGGATACACCGGGACTAGTATCTCACGAGCAGTACTTC.